These 22 T cell receptor beta chains share one sample of origin, sequenced in a study of human T cells and chemical hapten exposure. Using its own MiXCR run on the RACE reads, TCRdb lists one record per CDR3 protein. Of approximately 41,000 distinct CDR3 sequences in the sample, under 4.5% were seen once. Time point defined: patch test 1, 2 weeks after DPC sensitization. The treatment is: therapeutic diphenylcyclopropenone sensitization with weekly scalp DPC. Unfractionated whole blood served as the source for total RNA extraction. Sample: whole blood, taken in connection with sensitization to the hapten diphenylcyclopropenone (DPC). These TCRs come from a man aged 50-60 years with alopecia areata. Some clones in this sample may be carry-over from other donors' samples.

J is TRBJ1-5 and V is TRBV27; 8 bases agree with TRBD1. CDR1 and CDR2 from the germline V gene are MNHEY and SMNVEV (reference sequence). Losses at the gene ends were 7 bases for V and 6 bases for J; bases not matched to a gene: 11. The CDR3 consists of 15 residues. The CDR3 protein is CASTLRGRGGQPQHF. The DNA of the CDR3 is TGTGCCAGCACCCTCAGGGGGCGAGGTGGTCAGCCCCAGCATTTT.

This clonotype turned up a few times. The genes are TRBV15 and TRBJ1-5; 7 positions match TRBD1. In germline, CDR1 is LNHNV, CDR2 YYDKDF (reference sequence). Losses at the gene ends were 9 bases for V and 2 bases for J; bases not matched to a gene: 7. This CDR3 is built from 14 residues. The CDR3 coding sequence is TGTGCCACGGGAGGGGGCGCGGGCAATCAGCCCCAGCATTTT. This codes for CATGGGAGNQPQHF.

This clonotype showed up many times. The chain employs TRBV2 and TRBJ2-7; D uncertain. The CDR3 extends over 14 amino acids. Germline V CDR1 and CDR2: SNHLY, FYNNEI. Trimming removed 7 bases at V and 7 bases at J, with 20 bases between. CDR3 in DNA: TGTGCCAGCACATTCCGAGCCCTGGGGTGGGAGCAGTACTTC. Amino acid sequence: CASTFRALGWEQYF. The whole variable domain, remainder taken from reference TRBV2 and TRBJ2-7, is EPEVTQTPSHQVTQMGQEVILRCVPISNHLYFYWYRQILGQKVEFLVSFYNNEISEKSEIFDDQFSVERPDGSNFTLKIRSTKLEDSAMYFCASTFRALGWEQYFGPGTRLTVT.

Many counts were recorded for this clonotype. This chain joins TRBV6-1 and TRBJ2-7; 10 bases align to TRBD2. Per germline, CDR1 MNHNS and CDR2 SASEGT. J gave up 5 bases and V 7 bases, and 8 bases lay outside the gene matches. This CDR3 has 14 amino acids. Here the CDR3 DNA reads TGTGCCAGCAACTTACGACTAGCGGGCGACGAGCAGTACTTC. Encoded protein: CASNLRLAGDEQYF.

This clonotype was picked up many times. The V and J genes are TRBV11-3 and TRBJ2-3; TRBD2 agrees at 9 bases. The CDR3 consists of 15 residues. Germline V gene lookup returns CDR1 SGHNT and CDR2 YENEEA. J was trimmed by 5 bases and V by 5 bases; bases with no gene match: 8. CDR3 sequence: CASSVSGRPRDTQYF. Here the CDR3 DNA reads TGTGCCAGCAGCGTGAGCGGGAGGCCCAGAGATACGCAGTATTTT.

In this sample, this clonotype turned up once. This may arise from a read error, as a much more abundant clone is one base away. V gene TRBV18 combines with J gene TRBJ2-2; 11 bases are a match to TRBD1. Germline loops: CDR1 KGHSH, CDR2 LQKENI. This CDR3 region has 18 residues. The CDR3 DNA reads as TGTGCCAGCTCACCAAGGACAGGGGGCCTACCGAACACCGGGGAGCTGATTTTT. This gives the protein CASSPRTGGLPNTGELIF.

This clonotype was seen repeatedly, ten times or more. The genes are TRBV28 and TRBJ2-5; D perhaps matches TRBD2 (6 bases). This CDR3 region has 16 residues. The germline V and J ends were trimmed by 3 bases and 7 bases, with 21 bases remaining between them. The germline V gene encodes CDR1 MDHEN and CDR2 SYDVKM. DNA for the CDR3: TGTGCCAGCAGTTTCCGTCGCGGAGTTTTGGAGGGGACCCAGTACTTC. It specifies CASSFRRGVLEGTQYF.

The sample holds many counts of this clonotype. The chain combines TRBV7-3 with TRBJ2-1; possibly TRBD2 for D (6 bases). Per germline, CDR1 SGHTA and CDR2 FQGTGA. This CDR3 contains 15 residues. V lost 5 bases and J lost 4, with 15 bases in between. The CDR3 DNA follows: TGTGCCAGCAGCCTTACGCGGGACGGATACAATGAGCAGTTCTTC. Amino acid sequence: CASSLTRDGYNEQFF.

This clonotype was detected many times. The chain uses TRBV7-2 and TRBJ2-1; 11 bases are shared with TRBD2. Trimming cost V 5 bases and J 4 bases; bases outside gene matches: 4. The CDR3 runs 15 residues. CDR1 SGHTA and CDR2 FQGNSA come from the germline V gene. The DNA of the CDR3 is TGTGCCAGCAGCCGCGGGACTAGCGGTTACAATGAGCAGTTCTTC. Translating gives CASSRGTSGYNEQFF. The whole variable domain, filled in from reference TRBV7-2 and TRBJ2-1, reads GAGVSQSPSNKVTEKGKDVELRCDPISGHTALYWYRQSLGQGLEFLIYFQGNSAPDKSGLPSDRFSAERTGGSVSTLTIQRTQQEDSAVYLCASSRGTSGYNEQFFGPGTRLTVL.

This clonotype appeared many times. The chain links TRBV2 to TRBJ2-5; D might be TRBD1 or TRBD2, each matching 6 bases. The CDR3 has 13 residues. Looked up from germline, CDR1 is SNHLY and CDR2 is FYNNEI. V was shortened by 6 bases and J by 4 bases, with 12 bases between the two germline ends. CDR3 sequence: CASRLGGRETQYF. The CDR3 DNA reads as TGTGCCAGCAGGCTTGGGGGGCGAGAGACCCAGTACTTC.

The chain uses TRBV20-1 and TRBJ2-7; TRBD2 might be the D (6 bases). This CDR3 comprises 16 residues. The germline CDR1 and CDR2 sequences are DFQATT and SNEGSKA (reference sequence). V lost 0 bases and J 3 bases, leaving 18 bases between the germline ends. The DNA for the CDR3 is TGCAGTGCTAGAGATCATAATAGCGGACCCCTCTACGAGCAGTACTTC. As protein: CSARDHNSGPLYEQYF.

At least ten counts were recorded for this clonotype. This sequence joins TRBV29-1 and TRBJ2-3; no definite D call. The CDR3 is made up of 14 amino acids. The germline gives CDR1 SQVTM, CDR2 ANQGSEA. V was trimmed by 7 bases and J by 0 bases, leaving 14 bases between them. The CDR3 spells CSAVGKLSTDTQYF. The CDR3 DNA follows: TGCAGCGCCGTCGGTAAACTCAGCACAGATACGCAGTATTTT.

The chain is built from TRBV18 and TRBJ2-1; D remains ambiguous. The CDR3 totals 14 residues. Germline values: CDR1 KGHSH, CDR2 LQKENI. With 1 base removed from V and 0 bases from J, the gap between germline ends came to 4 bases. Here the CDR3 reads CASSPRDSYNEQFF. As DNA, the CDR3 is TGTGCCAGCTCACCACGTGACTCCTACAATGAGCAGTTCTTC.

There are a few counts of this clonotype. V gene TRBV2 combines with J gene TRBJ1-2; the D is unclear. V was pared by 7 bases and J by 12 bases, with 18 bases between. CDR3 length: 12 amino acids. CDR1 is SNHLY, CDR2 FYNNEI, per germline. This chain's CDR3 is CASKQRVGLHTF. The CDR3 DNA follows: TGTGCCAGCAAACAAAGGGTAGGACTTCACACCTTC.

This clonotype was counted ten times or more. The chain employs TRBV20-1 and TRBJ2-7; possible D gene TRBD2, 6 bases. Per the germline V gene, CDR1 is DFQATT and CDR2 is SNEGSKA (reference sequence). The CDR3 extends over 12 amino acids. Trimming cost V 6 bases and J 7 bases, with 16 bases left between them. The CDR3 sequence is CSAQLTSREQYF. The CDR3 DNA is TGCAGTGCCCAGTTGACTAGTCGAGAGCAGTACTTC.

The gene calls are TRBV29-1 and TRBJ1-5; 8 bases map to TRBD1. In germline, CDR1 is SQVTM, CDR2 ANQGSEA. Germline trimming cut 2 bases from V and 4 bases from J; bases unmatched to any gene: 7. This CDR3 is built from 15 residues. This CDR3 reads CSVELGTGFNQPQHF. The CDR3 region has the DNA TGCAGCGTTGAACTGGGGACAGGTTTTAATCAGCCCCAGCATTTT. Supplemented by reference TRBV29-1 and TRBJ1-5, the full variable domain reads SAVISQKPSRDICQRGTSLTIQCQVDSQVTMMFWYRQQPGQSLTLIATANQGSEATYESGFVIDKFPISRPNLTFSTLTVSNMSPEDSSIYLCSVELGTGFNQPQHFGDGTRLSIL.

This clonotype was counted ten times or more. This chain uses TRBV4-1 with TRBJ1-1, with 8 positions matching TRBD1. There are 16 residues in the CDR3. The ends lost 0 bases at V and 5 bases at J; junction bases unmatched: 8. CDR1 MGHRA and CDR2 YSYEKL come from the germline V gene. CDR3 nucleotides: TGCGCCAGCAGCCAAGAAGGTCGGACAGGGAGGACTGAAGCTTTCTTT. The encoded protein is CASSQEGRTGRTEAFF.

This clonotype turned up a few times. V is TRBV10-1 and J is TRBJ2-3, with D possibly TRBD2 on 6 matching bases. Trimming took 0 bases from V and 4 from J, leaving 17 bases between them. Per germline, CDR1 WNHNN and CDR2 SYGVQD (reference sequence). There are 17 residues in the CDR3. CDR3 loop: CASSESTRTSSPDTQYF. DNA for the CDR3: TGCGCCAGCAGTGAGTCGACTCGAACTAGCTCCCCAGATACGCAGTATTTT.

This clonotype was observed many times. The chain links TRBV7-2 to TRBJ2-7; D gene ambiguous. CDR1 is SGHTA and CDR2 is FQGNSA in the germline V gene. The CDR3 length is 11 residues. Trimming cost V 4 bases and J 7 bases, with 8 bases left between them. For the CDR3, the DNA is TGTGCCAGCAGCTCCGCGTGGGAGCAGTACTTC. Amino acids: CASSSAWEQYF. Variable domain in full (rest from reference TRBV7-2 and TRBJ2-7): GAGVSQSPSNKVTEKGKDVELRCDPISGHTALYWYRQSLGQGLEFLIYFQGNSAPDKSGLPSDRFSAERTGGSVSTLTIQRTQQEDSAVYLCASSSAWEQYFGPGTRLTVT.

This clonotype was recorded at least ten times. The J gene is TRBJ2-1, the V gene TRBV7-2; 8 bases are a match to TRBD2. This CDR3 has 14 residues. Germline assignment: CDR1 SGHTA and CDR2 FQGNSA. V lost 10 bases, J lost 9 bases, and 14 bases stayed unmatched. CDR3 in DNA: TGTGCCACGATCCCATTAGCGGGAACAACTGAGCAGTTCTTC. This translates into CATIPLAGTTEQFF.

In this sample, this clonotype turned up many times. The chain is built from TRBV12-3 or TRBV12-4 and TRBJ1-1, with 7 bases identical to TRBD1. Trimming at V came to 6 bases and at J to 1 base, leaving 8 bases not matched to a gene. The CDR3 totals 15 residues. The CDR3 spells CASSLIGQANTEAFF. DNA of the CDR3: TGTGCCAGCAGCTTAATTGGACAGGCGAACACTGAAGCTTTCTTT.

This clonotype was recorded at least ten times. J is TRBJ1-2 and V is TRBV27; unclear D gene. Per the germline V gene, CDR1 is MNHEY and CDR2 is SMNVEV (reference sequence). V lost 0 bases and J lost 2, with 10 bases in between. The CDR3 length is 15 residues. CDR3 nucleotides: TGTGCCAGCAGTTTATCATCTAACACAAACTATGGCTACACCTTC. Translation gives CASSLSSNTNYGYTF.